The 17 T cell receptor beta chains reported below all come from one sample, sequenced in a study of T cell responses to AZD1222 COVID-19 vaccine. The assay was immunoSEQ multiplex PCR, and TCRdb's table has in-frame clones only and misses some. The table has over 45,000 clones, approximately 85% seen once; the top ten hold roughly 19%. Here the sequenced sample was peripheral blood, taken on day 0 of MenACWY control vaccination. These TCRs come from an adult in good health.

The V gene is TRBV7-8, the J gene TRBJ2-7; 9 bases fit TRBD1. V lost 5 bases to trimming and J lost 5 bases; unmatched junction nucleotides: 10. The CDR3 is 15 amino acids. Germline CDR1 and CDR2: SGHVS and FQNEAQ. The CDR3 is CASSLRGQGSDEQYF. CDR3 DNA: TGTGCCAGCAGCCTCAGGGGACAGGGATCGGACGAGCAGTACTTC.

V usage is TRBV15 and J usage is TRBJ2-1; a possible D gene is TRBD2 (5 bases). CDR3 length: 16 residues. The germline V and J ends were trimmed by 1 base and 2 bases, with 12 bases remaining between them. CDR1 and CDR2 (germline): LNHNV, YYDKDF (reference sequence). This chain's CDR3 is CATSRGGLAPYNEQFF. The CDR3 DNA reads TGTGCCACCAGCAGAGGTGGGCTAGCACCCTACAATGAGCAGTTCTTC.

The chain is built from TRBV10-2 and TRBJ2-2; a possible D gene is TRBD1 (6 bases). The CDR3 runs 14 residues. V lost 5 bases, J lost 5 bases, and 12 bases lay in between. Germline V gives CDR1 WSHSY, CDR2 SAAADI. The CDR3 spells CASSQGSGTGELFF. CDR3 nucleotide sequence: TGCGCCAGCAGTCAGGGGTCGGGAACCGGGGAGCTGTTTTTT.

This chain links TRBV5-5 with TRBJ1-1; 7 nucleotides align to TRBD1. V lost 2 bases to trimming and J lost 7 bases; unmatched junction nucleotides: 14. Germline lookup yields CDR1 SGHKS and CDR2 YYEKEE (reference sequence). CDR3 length: 16 residues. CDR3 sequence (DNA): TGTGCCAGCAGCTTTGGACAGGACCTCTTCGGGGTTGAAGCTTTCTTT. The encoded protein is CASSFGQDLFGVEAFF. Full variable domain (remainder filled in from reference TRBV5-5 and TRBJ1-1): DAGVTQSPTHLIKTRGQQVTLRCSPISGHKSVSWYQQVLGQGPQFIFQYYEKEERGRGNFPDRFSARQFPNYSSELNVNALLLGDSALYLCASSFGQDLFGVEAFFGQGTRLTVV.

The gene calls are TRBV28 and TRBJ2-3, with unresolved D. Germline values: CDR1 MDHEN, CDR2 SYDVKM. This CDR3 contains 18 residues. Between the trimmed V and J ends, which lost 4 bases and 1 base, there was a span of 21 bases. CDR3 DNA sequence: TGTGCCAGCAGTTCCCCGGGCCTAGGCCTTTTGGGCACAGATACGCAGTATTTT. Its protein is CASSSPGLGLLGTDTQYF.

The V gene is TRBV4-3, the J gene TRBJ1-2, with TRBD1 identical over 9 bases. The CDR3 is 17 amino acids. V shed 0 bases, J shed 7 bases, and the junction held 12 bases outside the gene matches. Germline lookup yields CDR1 LGHNA and CDR2 YSLEER. Written as DNA, the CDR3 is TGCGCCAGCAGCCAAGAATACAGGGGGCCTAAACTAGGTGGCTACACCTTC. It is translated as CASSQEYRGPKLGGYTF.

The gene calls are TRBV4-1 and TRBJ2-3; 11 positions match TRBD2. With V trimmed by 4 bases and J by 0 bases, 6 bases remained unmatched. The CDR3 is 17 amino acids. Germline V CDR1 and CDR2: MGHRA, YSYEKL. CDR3 in DNA: TGCGCCAGCAGCCCCCAAGGGACTAGCGGAAGCACAGATACGCAGTATTTT. Its protein is CASSPQGTSGSTDTQYF.

The CDR3 nucleotides are TGCAGCGTGAACCTTTCTGGAAACACCATATATTTT. It encodes CSVNLSGNTIYF. V and J are TRBV29-1 and TRBJ1-3, with D unresolved. Trimming left V 6 bases short and J 1 base short, with 7 bases between. The CDR3 loop spans 12 amino acids. CDR1 and CDR2 (germline): SQVTM, ANQGSEA.

V gene TRBV12-3 or TRBV12-4 combines with J gene TRBJ2-1; 7 nucleotides agree with TRBD2. V trimming: 8 bases; J trimming: 5 bases; junction bases outside the gene matches: 3. This CDR3 has 12 amino acids. The CDR3 DNA sequence: TGTGCCAGCCGGGACTACAACAATGAGCAGTTCTTC. This encodes CASRDYNNEQFF.

V is TRBV7-9 and J is TRBJ2-1; 9 bases line up with TRBD2. The CDR3 contains 15 residues. Germline V CDR1 and CDR2: SEHNR, FQNEAQ (reference sequence). V lost 3 bases and J lost 12; bases outside the gene matches: 12. The CDR3 region has the DNA TGTGCCAGCAGCTTCGGTAGACTAGCGGACGTACGGCAGTTCTTC. It specifies CASSFGRLADVRQFF.

The rearrangement uses TRBV29-1 and TRBJ2-1, with D perhaps matching TRBD2 (5 bases). V was cut by 6 bases and J by 8 bases, with 20 bases left in between. Germline CDR1 reads SQVTM; CDR2 reads ANQGSEA. The CDR3 spans 14 residues. The CDR3 DNA reads as TGCAGCGTCGACGATGGGAGCAGTCGGGATGAGCAGTTCTTC. Its protein product is CSVDDGSSRDEQFF.

Only a few counts were recorded for this clone. The CDR3 DNA sequence: TGTGCCAGCAACGTCCCGTACTCGGGGGATGGGATCGAAGCTTTCTTT. Residues: CASNVPYSGDGIEAFF. The V and J genes are TRBV2 and TRBJ1-1, with D perhaps matching TRBD1 (5 bases). This CDR3 has 16 amino acids. Trimming stripped 7 bases from V and 8 bases from J, with 26 bases between. Germline CDR1 SNHLY, CDR2 FYNNEI.

The V and J genes are TRBV5-4 and TRBJ2-2; D unclear. The CDR3 runs 13 residues. V was clipped by 0 bases and J by 5 bases, with 5 bases between them. Germline CDR1 SGHNT, CDR2 YYREEE (reference sequence). As DNA, the CDR3 is TGTGCCAGCAGCTTGGGAACGACCGGGGAGCTGTTTTTT. Its protein is CASSLGTTGELFF.

The rearrangement links TRBV4-2 to TRBJ1-2; 9 bases are a match to TRBD1. Germline V lookup: CDR1 LGHNA, CDR2 YNFKEQ. Trimming removed 1 base from V and 2 bases from J; junction bases left unmatched: 2. The CDR3 has 15 amino acids. Here the CDR3 reads CASSQGTGENYGYTF. The CDR3 DNA follows: TGTGCCAGCAGCCAAGGGACAGGGGAAAACTATGGCTACACCTTC.

The DNA of the CDR3 is TGTGCCAGCAGCCCTACAGGTACTGAAGCTTTCTTT. Protein sequence: CASSPTGTEAFF. The V call is TRBV3-1 (or the pseudogene TRBV3-2), the J call TRBJ1-1; D is possibly TRBD1 (5 bases). Trimming left V 4 bases short and J 5 bases short, with 8 bases between. The CDR3 runs to 12 residues. CDR1 and CDR2 from the germline V gene are LGHDT and YNNKEL (reference sequence).

The chain carries TRBV18 and TRBJ1-2; 8 nucleotides line up with TRBD1. The CDR3 extends over 15 amino acids. Germline V gene sequence: CDR1 KGHSH, CDR2 LQKENI. V was clipped by 4 bases and J by 6 bases; unmatched bases: 10. CDR3 amino acids: CASSRLGQGSDGYTF. CDR3 nucleotide sequence: TGTGCCAGCTCACGACTCGGACAGGGCTCAGATGGCTACACCTTC.

The chain has TRBV30 and TRBJ2-1, with D possibly being TRBD1 (7 bases). V was trimmed by 0 bases and J by 4 bases, leaving 16 bases between them. In germline, CDR1 is GTSNPN, CDR2 SVGIG (reference sequence). This CDR3 is built from 16 residues. This chain's CDR3 is CAWSVGIQGRYNEQFF. CDR3 bases: TGTGCCTGGAGTGTAGGGATACAGGGGAGGTACAATGAGCAGTTCTTC.